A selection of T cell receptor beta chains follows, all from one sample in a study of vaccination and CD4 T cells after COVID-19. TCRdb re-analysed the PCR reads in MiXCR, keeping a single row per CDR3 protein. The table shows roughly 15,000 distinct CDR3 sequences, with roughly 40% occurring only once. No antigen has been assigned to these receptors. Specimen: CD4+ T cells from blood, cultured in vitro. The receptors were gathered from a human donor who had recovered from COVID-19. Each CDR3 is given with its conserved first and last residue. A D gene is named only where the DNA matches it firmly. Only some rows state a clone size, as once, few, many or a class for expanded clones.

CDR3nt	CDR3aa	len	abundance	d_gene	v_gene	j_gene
TGCAGTGCTGGGGAAACAGGCTACGAGCAGTACTTC	CSAGETGYEQYF	12	.	.	TRBV20-1	TRBJ2-7
TGCAGTGCAGGACCCGGCGGCAATCAGCCCCAGCATTTT	CSAGPGGNQPQHF	13	few	.	TRBV20-1	TRBJ1-5
TGCGCCAGCAGCCCGGGACAGGGACATCCTAACTATGGCTACACCTTC	CASSPGQGHPNYGYTF	16	.	TRBD1	TRBV5-1	TRBJ1-2
TGTGCCAGCAGTTACAGCCAGCCTAATTCACCCCTCCACTTT	CASSYSQPNSPLHF	14	few	.	TRBV6-5	TRBJ1-6
TGTGCCAGCGGCCGAGAGACAGGTGGCAATGAGCAGTTCTTC	CASGRETGGNEQFF	14	few	.	TRBV10-3	TRBJ2-1
TGTGCCAGCAGCTTAGCAACAGGGTGGAACTATGGCTACACCTTC	CASSLATGWNYGYTF	15	few	.	TRBV7-8	TRBJ1-2
TGCGCCAGCAGTCAATCGTTTCACAGCCGTTCCTCTGGGGCCAACGTCCTGACTTTC	CASSQSFHSRSSGANVLTF	19	once	.	TRBV23-1	TRBJ2-6
TGTGCCAGCAGTGAAGCGGGGGGTTCCGGAAACACCATATATTTT	CASSEAGGSGNTIYF	15	few	.	TRBV6-1	TRBJ1-3
TGTGCCTGGATGGGCTGGCGGGGACTCACAGATACGCAGTATTTT	CAWMGWRGLTDTQYF	15	.	.	TRBV30	TRBJ2-3
TGTGCCAGCAGTTGGGGCCAGAACACTGAAGCTTTCTTT	CASSWGQNTEAFF	13	few	.	TRBV6-5	TRBJ1-1
TGTGCCAGCAGCTTAGGGTCAGGTCAACAAGAGACCCAGTACTTC	CASSLGSGQQETQYF	15	.	.	TRBV7-9	TRBJ2-5
TGTGCCAGCAGTTCCGGGACAGGGGGCACAGATACGCAGTATTTT	CASSSGTGGTDTQYF	15	.	TRBD1	TRBV12-3/TRBV12-4	TRBJ2-3
TGCAGTGCTAGTTCCCGATTCAACTATGGCTACACCTTC	CSASSRFNYGYTF	13	few	.	TRBV20-1	TRBJ1-2
TGCGCCAGCAGCCGCCCAGGGCGAGGTGAAAAACTGTTTTTT	CASSRPGRGEKLFF	14	once	.	TRBV4-1	TRBJ1-4
TGTGCCTGCAAAAAGGACAGGGGGAGAACTGAAGCTTTCTTT	CACKKDRGRTEAFF	14	.	TRBD1	TRBV30	TRBJ1-1
TGTGCCAGCAGTGGGAGGAGGGGGAAAAACATTCAGTACTTC	CASSGRRGKNIQYF	14	.	.	TRBV2	TRBJ2-4
TGTGCTAGTGGATTGGGGACAGGGAGGGAGACCCAGTACTTC	CASGLGTGRETQYF	14	.	TRBD1	TRBV12-5	TRBJ2-5
TGTGCCAGTAGTATAGTTCCCGGGGAGCTGTTTTTT	CASSIVPGELFF	12	few	.	TRBV19	TRBJ2-2
TGTGCCAGCAGCTTAGACTCAGCCTATGGCTACACCTTC	CASSLDSAYGYTF	13	.	.	TRBV7-2	TRBJ1-2
TGTGCCAGCAAAATCCAGGGGACCGGGGCCAACGTCCTGACTTTC	CASKIQGTGANVLTF	15	.	.	TRBV2	TRBJ2-6
TGTGCCAGCAGCCTCGGCCGGGTTAAGGGCAATCAGCCCCTGCATTTT	CASSLGRVKGNQPLHF	16	.	.	TRBV6-2/TRBV6-3	TRBJ1-5
TGTGCCAGTAGTATGGGGAGGTACAGCACAGATACGCAGTATTTT	CASSMGRYSTDTQYF	15	.	.	TRBV19	TRBJ2-3
TGTGCCAGCAGTTCCGGGGCCATTAGCACAGATACGCAGTATTTT	CASSSGAISTDTQYF	15	few	.	TRBV12-3/TRBV12-4	TRBJ2-3
TGTGCCAGTAGTATAGATCGAGCGTGGGTGGAGGCAACTAATGAAAAACTGTTTTTT	CASSIDRAWVEATNEKLFF	19	.	.	TRBV19	TRBJ1-4
TGTGCCACCGGACAGGGGACTAATGAAAAACTGTTTTTT	CATGQGTNEKLFF	13	.	TRBD1	TRBV10-3	TRBJ1-4
TGCAGTGCTAGAGATATGGGGGAAAGGAGCATTTACGAGCGGTACTTC	CSARDMGERSIYERYF	16	.	.	TRBV20-1	TRBJ2-7
TGTGCCTGTGTAGCCGGTTCCATTAACACTGAAGCTTTCTTT	CACVAGSINTEAFF	14	few	.	TRBV30	TRBJ1-1
TGTGCCAGCAGGCCACAGGGGCCCCAGGGGAGCCTCCACTTT	CASRPQGPQGSLHF	14	.	TRBD1	TRBV5-4	TRBJ1-6
TGTGCCAGCAGCTTGCCCCTGAACACTGAAGCTTTCTTT	CASSLPLNTEAFF	13	.	.	TRBV5-6	TRBJ1-1
TGTGCCAGCAGCCCGGATACAGATACGCAGTATTTT	CASSPDTDTQYF	12	once	.	TRBV25-1	TRBJ2-3
TGCGCCAGCAGCGGGAGGGGACTAGACGGGACCCAGTACTTC	CASSGRGLDGTQYF	14	.	TRBD2	TRBV5-1	TRBJ2-5
TGTGCCAGCAGACATGACAGGGAAAATTCACCCCTCCACTTT	CASRHDRENSPLHF	14	few	TRBD1	TRBV7-2	TRBJ1-6
TGCAGTGCTAATCGCCTAGCGGGAACCTACGAGCAGTACTTC	CSANRLAGTYEQYF	14	.	TRBD2	TRBV20-1	TRBJ2-7
TGTGCCACCAGGGAGGGAGTAAATAATTCACCCCTCCACTTT	CATREGVNNSPLHF	14	.	.	TRBV15	TRBJ1-6